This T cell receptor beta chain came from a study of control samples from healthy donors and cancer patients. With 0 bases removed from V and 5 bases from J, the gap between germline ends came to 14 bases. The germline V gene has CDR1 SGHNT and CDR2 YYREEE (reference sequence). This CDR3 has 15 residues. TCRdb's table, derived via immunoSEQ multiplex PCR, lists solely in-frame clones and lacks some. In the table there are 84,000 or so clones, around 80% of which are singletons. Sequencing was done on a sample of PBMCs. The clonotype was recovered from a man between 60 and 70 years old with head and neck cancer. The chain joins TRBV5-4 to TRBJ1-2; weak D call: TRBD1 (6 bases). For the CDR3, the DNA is TGTGCCAGCAGCTTGGCGCAGGGGCACCTTTATGGCTACACCTTC. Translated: CASSLAQGHLYGYTF.